This is a list of T cell receptor beta chains from one sample in a study of T-cell memory formation after mild COVID-19. TCRdb re-called the 5' RACE reads with MiXCR, one entry per CDR3 protein. The repertoire includes about 290,000 distinct CDR3 sequences, 15% of them detected once, and 22% sits in the top ten. The specimen was PBMCs or a T cell subset sorted from them (not recorded which). The receptors shown here come from a man aged 18-30 years who had mild COVID-19 (a few samples of this study predate the infection). Cell type and time point are not known. Both conserved end residues are part of each CDR3. The order of the fields is J gene, V gene, CDR3 protein.

TRBJ2-3,TRBV4-1,CASSQGTGGRYTQYF
TRBJ1-2,TRBV7-8,CASSQGRNYGYTF
TRBJ1-4,TRBV15,CATSRDPGREKLFF
TRBJ1-2,TRBV4-2,CASSQDTAEPSGGYTF
TRBJ2-3,TRBV5-1,CASSLEQSTDTQYF
TRBJ2-3,TRBV5-1,CASTSGESTDTQYF
TRBJ1-2,TRBV25-1,CASSEMFRQGKVYTF
TRBJ1-2,TRBV5-1,CASSPSGGDYGYTF
TRBJ2-4,TRBV7-3,CASSLYGPKNIQYF
TRBJ1-1,TRBV7-6,CASSLLSTGATEAFF
TRBJ1-3,TRBV6-5,CASSQDRPSGNTIYF
TRBJ2-5,TRBV7-9,CASSLDQGRQETQYF
TRBJ2-1,TRBV9,CASSGMTSEQFF
TRBJ2-7,TRBV20-1,CSAPRGGYEQYF
TRBJ2-1,TRBV18,CASSPRNNNEQFF
TRBJ2-3,TRBV7-2,CASSPTYLRLAGGLSTDTQYF
TRBJ2-4,TRBV7-2,CASRPTTGSQIQYF
TRBJ2-5,TRBV5-1,CASSPLVATETQYF
TRBJ2-2,TRBV4-2,CASSQGGTGGSGELFF
TRBJ2-2,TRBV7-9,CASSSGTVPNTGELFF
TRBJ1-5,TRBV7-2,CASSLLHGDSNQPQHF
TRBJ2-1,TRBV25-1,CASSGETGKRDEQFF
TRBJ2-2,TRBV7-9,CASSSTMTSGGANTGELFF
TRBJ2-2,TRBV19,CASQAGELFF
TRBJ2-2,TRBV5-1,CASSLARQETGELFF
TRBJ2-5,TRBV6-6,CASLDLGGAGETQYF
TRBJ1-2,TRBV12-3/TRBV12-4,CASSLRQGDGYTF
TRBJ2-1,TRBV4-2,CASSQGSSGAYNEQFF
TRBJ2-2,TRBV18,CASSPRTTGELFF
TRBJ2-4,TRBV12-3/TRBV12-4,CASSTLGAALAKNIQYF
TRBJ1-2,TRBV12-3/TRBV12-4,CASSWGGGYTF
TRBJ2-1,TRBV11-2,CASSLASSEQFF
TRBJ2-2,TRBV5-1,CASSLAGGDTGELFF
TRBJ1-6,TRBV28,CASSFWQDYSPLHF
TRBJ2-1,TRBV9,CASSVGPLRGSYNEQFF
TRBJ1-6,TRBV7-9,CASSLETGSPYNSPLHF
TRBJ1-6,TRBV7-6,CASSLAQDGSSYNSPLHF
TRBJ1-2,TRBV6-1,CASSVYSWGYTF
TRBJ2-1,TRBV7-9,CASSVPRRRVNEQFF
TRBJ2-1,TRBV7-9,CASSAFQFF
TRBJ1-2,TRBV5-1,CASSLVDGYGYTF
TRBJ1-2,TRBV10-3,CAISESDRGRANYGYTF
TRBJ2-5,TRBV5-1,CASSLTVGGETQYF
TRBJ2-3,TRBV4-2,CASSLKFSGGAEDTQYF